The sequence of this T cell receptor beta chain was determined in a study of blood T cells in healthy people across ages. Primed by a sample-barcoded 5' primer and a J-beta primer mix, a second PCR proceeded for about 6 to 11 cycles. Each sample yielded at least 2.5 million CDR3-containing paired-end reads. MiXCR was run by TCRdb on the 5' RACE reads, yielding one entry per CDR3 protein. The data contain roughly 560,000 distinct CDR3 sequences, around 24% of them singletons. A word on this clonotype: One end of the junction does not line up with germline, which may come from a read error.

This CDR3 is 18 amino acids long. Germline V gene data show CDR1 as SGHTA and CDR2 as FQGNSA. These data are also associated with another study on T cells of mothers and their children.

V gene TRBV7-2 combines with J gene TRBJ2-5; perhaps TRBD1 as D (5 bases). The J call may be wrong; the DNA end is better matched by TRBJ2-1. The clonotype comes from a boy aged 5-17 years in good health. The sequenced sample consisted of blood. The CDR3 loop is CVSNLLHGAGQAYNEQFF. CDR3 nucleotide sequence: TGTGTCAGCAACTTACTGCATGGGGCAGGCCAGGCTTACAATGAGCAGTTCTTC.